These 3 T cell receptor beta chains came from one sample sequenced in a study of blood T cell repertoires in COVID-19. Sequenced by immunoSEQ multiplex PCR; TCRdb stores in-frame clones only, minus some. This sample has 270,000 or so clones, with around 86% found just once. Sequencing used peripheral blood. These receptors originate from a woman aged 55-69 years with active or convalescent COVID-19.

The V and J genes are TRBV19 and TRBJ2-7; 10 nucleotides agree with TRBD1. The CDR3 length is 14 residues. Trimming took 7 bases from V and 6 from J; bases not matched to a gene: 9. Germline V lookup: CDR1 LNHDA, CDR2 SQIVND (reference sequence). DNA of the CDR3: TGTGCCAGTAATTCCCCGACAGGGGGCTCCGAGCAGTACTTC. Encoded protein: CASNSPTGGSEQYF. Full variable domain (outside the CDR3, taken from reference TRBV19 and TRBJ2-7): DGGITQSPKYLFRKEGQNVTLSCEQNLNHDAMYWYRQDPGQGLRLIYYSQIVNDFQKGDIAEGYSVSREKKESFPLTVTSAQKNPTAFYLCASNSPTGGSEQYFGPGTRLTVT.

The J gene is TRBJ1-2, the V gene TRBV6-6; 9 bases are a match to TRBD1. The germline V gene has CDR1 MNHNY and CDR2 SVGAGI (reference sequence). This CDR3 comprises 15 residues. The trim removed 6 bases at V and 7 bases at J, leaving 12 bases unmatched. The CDR3 nucleotides are TGTGCCAGCAGCCCCCGGGACAGGGAATTCGCTGGCTACACCTTC. Its translation: CASSPRDREFAGYTF.

The chain recombines TRBV5-6 with TRBJ2-7; D is possibly TRBD2 (5 bases). From germline, CDR1 is SGHDT and CDR2 YYEEEE. The CDR3 sequence is 15 residues long. V was trimmed by 2 bases and J by 4 bases, leaving 16 bases between them. The CDR3 sequence is CASSFRGLNNYEQYF. DNA for the CDR3: TGTGCCAGCAGCTTTCGCGGGCTAAATAATTACGAGCAGTACTTC.